This TCR beta chain was captured by sequencing in a study of blood T cell repertoires in COVID-19. About the study: The United States, Italy and Spain provided the acute and convalescent COVID-19 samples. Sample material is recorded as cDNA or gDNA derived from T cells, B-cell-depleted T cells, or PBMCs.

Per the original methods: Estimation of nucleated cell counts was performed using reference gene primer amplification. The assay was immunoSEQ multiplex PCR, and TCRdb's table has in-frame clones only and misses some. From that table come the V and J calls and clone size; the DNA was used to work out D and trimming. The sample yields about 200,000 clones, 89% seen once. The CDR3 has 19 residues. Germline assignment: CDR1 KGHSH and CDR2 LQKENI. V dropped 6 bases and J dropped 1; count of bases not matched to a gene: 12. Specimen: peripheral blood. This sequence originates from a woman in her thirties or forties with acute or convalescent COVID-19. This chain uses TRBV18 with TRBJ2-1; 13 bases line up with TRBD2. The chain's CDR3 is CASSSTGTSGEKSYNEQFF. In DNA form, the CDR3 reads TGTGCCAGCTCTTCCACCGGGACTAGCGGGGAAAAATCCTACAATGAGCAGTTCTTC.